These 23 T cell receptor beta chains share one sample of origin, sequenced in a study of cytomegalovirus exposure and HLA in healthy donors. The PCR made use of 60 Vbeta and 13 Jbeta primers. Sequencing was performed with immunoSEQ multiplex PCR; in TCRdb, only in-frame clones are kept and a portion is missing. The sample holds around 110,000 clones; roughly four fifths are singletons and the top ten take 5% to 7%. Input material: PBMCs. The receptor source for this set is a woman between 45 and 60 years old in good health and CMV-seropositive.

The CDR3 protein is CASSVEQGPTGELFF. CDR3 DNA: TGTGCCAGCAGCGTAGAACAGGGTCCCACCGGGGAGCTGTTTTTT. V usage is TRBV9 and J usage is TRBJ2-2; weak D call: TRBD1 (6 bases). The CDR3 contains 15 residues. Trimming took 0 bases from V and 4 from J, leaving 10 bases between them. Germline V gives CDR1 SGDLS, CDR2 YYNGEE.

This clone has more than one count but fewer than ten. One end of the junction varies from germline; a read error may be responsible. J is TRBJ1-2 and V is TRBV4-3; no clear D. The germline gives CDR1 LGHNA, CDR2 YSLEER. This CDR3 contains 15 residues. The CDR3 sequence: CASSQEGSRTYQVVF. The CDR3 coding sequence is TGCGCCAGCAGCCAAGAGGGGAGCAGGACGTACCAAGTTGTGTTC.

This clone was recorded a few times. The J gene is TRBJ2-3, the V gene TRBV7-8; 10 bases are a match to TRBD2. CDR1 and CDR2 (germline): SGHVS, FQNEAQ. The V segment lost 5 bases and the J segment 3 bases; nucleotides outside the gene matches: 5. CDR3 size: 15 residues. As DNA, the CDR3 is TGTGCCAGCAGCCCGGATAGCGGGGGGACAGATACGCAGTATTTT. Translating it yields CASSPDSGGTDTQYF.

The chain is built from TRBV9 and TRBJ1-1, with D hard to call. The V end was cut by 3 bases, the J end by 0 bases, with 6 bases between. This CDR3 comprises 13 residues. Germline CDR1 reads SGDLS; CDR2 reads YYNGEE. CDR3 sequence: CASSGRVNTEAFF. CDR3 nucleotides: TGTGCCAGCAGCGGGCGGGTGAACACTGAAGCTTTCTTT.

J is TRBJ2-7 and V is TRBV11-1; TRBD1 matches 7 bases. The CDR3 extends over 13 amino acids. CDR1 is SGHAT, CDR2 FQDESV, per germline (reference sequence). The V and J ends lost 4 bases and 7 bases, in that order; junction bases with no gene match: 7. The CDR3 spells CASSSLRGLEQYF. In nucleotides, the CDR3 is TGTGCCAGCAGCTCGTTAAGGGGGCTTGAGCAGTACTTC. Full variable domain (outside the CDR3, taken from reference TRBV11-1 and TRBJ2-7): EAEVAQSPRYKITEKSQAVAFWCDPISGHATLYWYRQILGQGPELLVQFQDESVVDDSQLPKDRFSAERLKGVDSTLKIQPAELGDSAMYLCASSSLRGLEQYFGPGTRLTVT.

V and J are TRBV11-3 and TRBJ2-1, with 7 bases lining up with TRBD2. Germline V gives CDR1 SGHNT, CDR2 YENEEA. V lost 4 bases to trimming and J lost 4 bases; unmatched junction nucleotides: 4. The CDR3 is 14 amino acids. CDR3 coding DNA: TGTGCCAGCAGCTCCGGCGGGGGATACAATGAGCAGTTCTTC. It specifies CASSSGGGYNEQFF.

The CDR3 loop is CASSLQGNTEAFF. DNA of the CDR3: TGCGCCAGCAGCTTACAGGGAAACACTGAAGCTTTCTTT. This chain uses TRBV5-1 with TRBJ1-1, with a possible D match to TRBD1 (6 bases). In germline, CDR1 is SGHRS, CDR2 YFSETQ. The CDR3 loop spans 13 amino acids. Trimming shortened V by 2 bases and J by 2 bases, and 7 bases separated the two germline ends.

The CDR3 spells CASSTSTGDKGELFF. The CDR3 nucleotides read TGTGCCAGCAGCACCTCGACAGGGGACAAGGGGGAGCTGTTTTTT. This chain links TRBV9 with TRBJ2-2, with 8 bases fitting TRBD1. This CDR3 region has 15 residues. Germline V gene lookup returns CDR1 SGDLS and CDR2 YYNGEE. The J segment lost 8 bases and the V segment lost 4 bases, leaving 10 bases of the junction unmatched.

The V call is TRBV14, the J call TRBJ2-7, with 7 bases identical to TRBD1. V dropped 1 base and J dropped 6; count of bases not matched to a gene: 9. Germline V CDR1 and CDR2: SGHDN, FVKESK. The CDR3 spans 15 residues. CDR3 bases: TGTGCCAGCAGCCAAGGGACACAGGGGTTTGGCGAGCAGTACTTC. Translation gives CASSQGTQGFGEQYF.

The CDR3 DNA sequence: TGTGCCAGCTCAACCGTGACGAGGTCCGAGCAGTACTTC. This sequence encodes CASSTVTRSEQYF. The rearrangement links TRBV18 to TRBJ2-7; D gene ambiguous. The CDR3 is 13 amino acids. Germline V gene sequence: CDR1 KGHSH, CDR2 LQKENI. Deletions cut 5 bases from V and 6 bases from J, with 14 bases between.

J is TRBJ1-1 and V is TRBV7-2; the match to TRBD1 covers 8 bases. The CDR3 covers 14 residues. Per germline, CDR1 SGHTA and CDR2 FQGNSA. With 2 bases clipped from V and 3 bases from J, the junction kept 2 bases outside the gene matches. CDR3 region: CASSLRDRYTEAFF. The CDR3 DNA reads as TGTGCCAGCAGCTTAAGGGACAGGTACACTGAAGCTTTCTTT. The variable domain in full, with the rest retrieved from reference TRBV7-2 and TRBJ1-1, is GAGVSQSPSNKVTEKGKDVELRCDPISGHTALYWYRQSLGQGLEFLIYFQGNSAPDKSGLPSDRFSAERTGGSVSTLTIQRTQQEDSAVYLCASSLRDRYTEAFFGQGTRLTVV.

The rearrangement links TRBV9 to TRBJ1-2, with TRBD1 matching over 7 bases. CDR1 and CDR2 from the germline V gene are SGDLS and YYNGEE. This CDR3 is built from 16 residues. J was trimmed by 4 bases and V by 3 bases; bases with no gene match: 12. CDR3 DNA: TGTGCCAGCAGCGAGCGACAGGGTAAGCCCCGCTATGGCTACACCTTC. This sequence encodes CASSERQGKPRYGYTF.

This chain connects TRBV5-4 to TRBJ1-1; no definite D call. This CDR3 comprises 15 residues. V lost 0 bases and J lost 1, with 10 bases in between. Germline CDR1 is SGHNT and CDR2 is YYREEE (reference sequence). CDR3 loop: CASSLELMRNTEAFF. The DNA of the CDR3 is TGTGCCAGCAGCTTGGAGTTGATGAGGAACACTGAAGCTTTCTTT.

The chain couples TRBV4-1 to TRBJ1-2; the D gene is possibly TRBD1 (6 bases). V lost 0 bases and J lost 10, with 15 bases in between. This CDR3 spans 14 amino acids. The germline CDR1 and CDR2 sequences are MGHRA and YSYEKL. The CDR3 is CASSQDRGRGFYTF. The DNA of the CDR3 is TGCGCCAGCAGCCAAGATCGCGGCAGGGGATTCTACACCTTC.

The chain combines TRBV7-9 with TRBJ1-5, with 7 nucleotides matching TRBD1. V lost 5 bases, J lost 2 bases, and 12 bases stayed unmatched. CDR1 is SEHNR, CDR2 FQNEAQ, per germline (reference sequence). The CDR3 runs to 17 residues. The CDR3 spells CASSQQTGMLGNQPQHF. CDR3 nucleotide sequence: TGTGCCAGCAGCCAACAGACAGGGATGTTAGGCAATCAGCCCCAGCATTTT.

This clone was seen once. The J gene is TRBJ1-6, the V gene TRBV2; D call uncertain. Germline V gives CDR1 SNHLY, CDR2 FYNNEI. Deletions cut 7 bases from V and 0 bases from J, with 7 bases between. The CDR3 covers 14 residues. The CDR3: CASTESSYNSPLHF. CDR3 coding DNA: TGTGCCAGCACCGAGAGCTCCTATAATTCACCCCTCCACTTT.

The V gene is TRBV19, the J gene TRBJ2-3; D not certain. This CDR3 is built from 15 residues. CDR1 and CDR2 from the germline V gene are LNHDA and SQIVND (reference sequence). Trimming shortened V by 3 bases and J by 3 bases, and 13 bases separated the two germline ends. CDR3 region: CASSMVWSTTDTQYF. The CDR3 nucleotides are TGTGCCAGTAGTATGGTATGGAGTACGACAGATACGCAGTATTTT.

This clone was observed a few times. The V gene is TRBV29-1, the J gene TRBJ2-7; 7 nucleotides agree with TRBD1. This CDR3 contains 13 residues. The ends lost 7 bases at V and 7 bases at J; junction bases unmatched: 13. Germline V gives CDR1 SQVTM, CDR2 ANQGSEA. The CDR3 region has the DNA TGCAGCGCCCTGACAGGGAATACTTGGGAGCAGTACTTC. Translation: CSALTGNTWEQYF.

This sequence joins TRBV9 and TRBJ2-5; TRBD2 agrees at 8 bases. V shed 4 bases and J 1 base; nucleotides not matched to a gene: 9. Germline lookup yields CDR1 SGDLS and CDR2 YYNGEE. This CDR3 contains 16 residues. CDR3 residues: CASSSPREGSQETQYF. Written as DNA, the CDR3 is TGTGCCAGCAGCTCCCCCCGGGAGGGCAGCCAAGAGACCCAGTACTTC.

The chain is built from TRBV5-8 and TRBJ2-4; a weak D match, TRBD1 (6 bases). CDR3 size: 12 residues. Trimming removed 4 bases from V and 10 bases from J, with 12 bases in between. The germline gives CDR1 SGHTS, CDR2 YDEGEE. The CDR3 bases are TGTGCCAGCAGCACGGGACAAAGAATTCAGTACTTC. Residues: CASSTGQRIQYF.

The chain has TRBV28 and TRBJ2-3; D might be TRBD2 (6 bases). From germline, CDR1 is MDHEN and CDR2 SYDVKM. The V end was cut by 8 bases, the J end by 5 bases, with 20 bases between. The CDR3 has 15 residues. Here the CDR3 reads CASGRPGVRLDTQYF. The CDR3 nucleotides are TGTGCCAGCGGACGACCGGGGGTCCGTTTAGATACGCAGTATTTT.

The chain links TRBV19 to TRBJ1-1; no firm D call. V shed 1 base and J shed 1 base, with 7 bases lying between them. The CDR3 loop spans 14 amino acids. Germline V gene lookup returns CDR1 LNHDA and CDR2 SQIVND (reference sequence). The DNA for the CDR3 is TGTGCCAGTAGTATAGGTCGGGGGAACACTGAAGCTTTCTTT. Translated: CASSIGRGNTEAFF.

The CDR3 is CASSIGSGGYSYEQYF. Written as DNA, the CDR3 is TGTGCCAGTAGTATTGGTAGCGGGGGTTACTCCTACGAGCAGTACTTC. J is TRBJ2-7 and V is TRBV19, with 9 bases fitting TRBD2. V was clipped by 3 bases and J by 0 bases; unmatched bases: 6. The CDR3 loop spans 16 amino acids. Germline V CDR1 and CDR2: LNHDA, SQIVND (reference sequence).